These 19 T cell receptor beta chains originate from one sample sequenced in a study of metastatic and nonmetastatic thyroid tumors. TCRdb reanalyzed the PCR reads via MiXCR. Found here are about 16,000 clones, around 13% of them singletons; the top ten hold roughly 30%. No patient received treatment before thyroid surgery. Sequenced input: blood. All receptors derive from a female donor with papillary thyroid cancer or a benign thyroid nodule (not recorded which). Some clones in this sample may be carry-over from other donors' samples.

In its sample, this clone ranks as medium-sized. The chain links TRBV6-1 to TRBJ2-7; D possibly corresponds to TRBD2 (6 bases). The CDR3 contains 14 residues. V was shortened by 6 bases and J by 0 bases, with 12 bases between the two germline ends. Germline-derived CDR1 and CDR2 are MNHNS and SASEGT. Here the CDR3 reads CASRLLADSYEQYF. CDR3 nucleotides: TGTGCCAGCAGGCTGTTAGCGGACTCCTACGAGCAGTACTTC.

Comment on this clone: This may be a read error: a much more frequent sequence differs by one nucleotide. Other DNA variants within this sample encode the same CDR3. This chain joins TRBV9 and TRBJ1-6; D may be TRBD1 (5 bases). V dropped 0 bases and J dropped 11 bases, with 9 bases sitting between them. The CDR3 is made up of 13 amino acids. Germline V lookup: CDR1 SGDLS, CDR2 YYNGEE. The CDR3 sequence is CASSVEQGTPLHF. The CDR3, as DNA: TGTGCCAGCAGCGTAGAGCAGGGTACACCCCTCCACTTT.

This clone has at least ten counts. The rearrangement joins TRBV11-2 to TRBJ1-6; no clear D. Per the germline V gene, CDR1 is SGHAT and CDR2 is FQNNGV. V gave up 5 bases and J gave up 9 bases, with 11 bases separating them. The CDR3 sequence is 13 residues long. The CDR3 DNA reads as TGTGCCAGCAGCCCCCCACCCAGTTCACCCCTCCACTTT. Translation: CASSPPPSSPLHF.

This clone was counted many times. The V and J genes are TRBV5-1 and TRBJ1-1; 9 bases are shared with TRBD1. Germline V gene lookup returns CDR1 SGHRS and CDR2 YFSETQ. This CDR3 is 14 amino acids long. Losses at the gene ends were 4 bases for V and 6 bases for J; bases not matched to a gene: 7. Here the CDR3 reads CASSPGTGSAEAFF. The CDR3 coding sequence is TGCGCCAGCAGCCCTGGGACAGGGTCGGCTGAAGCTTTCTTT.

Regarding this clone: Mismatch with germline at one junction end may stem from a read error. The CDR3: CACSRQDKDTQYF. The CDR3 coding sequence is TGTGCCTGTAGTCGGCAGGATAAAGATACCCAGTACTTC. This chain uses TRBV30 with TRBJ2-5; D not resolved. The CDR3 has 13 amino acids. CDR1 GTSNPN and CDR2 SVGIG come from the germline V gene (reference sequence). The entire variable domain, with the rest obtained from reference TRBV30 and TRBJ2-5, is as follows: SQTIHQWPATLVQPVGSPLSLECTVEGTSNPNLYWYRQAAGRGLQLLFYSVGIGQISSEVPQNLSASRPQDRQFILSSKKLLLSDSGFYLCACSRQDKDTQYFGPGTRLLVL.

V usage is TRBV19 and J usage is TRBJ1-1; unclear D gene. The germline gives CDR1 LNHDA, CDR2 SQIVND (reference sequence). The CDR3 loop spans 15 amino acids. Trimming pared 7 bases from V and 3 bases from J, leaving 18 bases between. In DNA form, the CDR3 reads TGTGCCAGTACCCCACTCGGTGGCTGGCACACTGAAGCTTTCTTT. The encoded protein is CASTPLGGWHTEAFF.

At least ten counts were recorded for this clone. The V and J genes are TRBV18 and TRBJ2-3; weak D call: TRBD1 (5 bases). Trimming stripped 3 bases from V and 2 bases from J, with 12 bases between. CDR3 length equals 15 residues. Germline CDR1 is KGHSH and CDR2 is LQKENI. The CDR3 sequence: CASSPLSGNTDTQYF. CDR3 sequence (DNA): TGTGCCAGCTCACCCCTCTCAGGGAACACAGATACGCAGTATTTT.

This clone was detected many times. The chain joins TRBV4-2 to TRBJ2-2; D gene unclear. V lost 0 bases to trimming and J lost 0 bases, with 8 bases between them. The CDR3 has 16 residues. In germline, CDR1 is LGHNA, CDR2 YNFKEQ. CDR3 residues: CASSQDPTSNTGELFF. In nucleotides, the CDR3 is TGTGCCAGCAGCCAAGATCCTACCTCGAACACCGGGGAGCTGTTTTTT.

CDR3 bases: TGTGCCACCAGTTATTCCCAGACAGCAGCACAAGAGACCCAGTACTTC. It encodes CATSYSQTAAQETQYF. This sequence joins TRBV24-1 and TRBJ2-5, with D perhaps TRBD1 (5 bases). The V and J ends lost 6 bases and 2 bases respectively, with 18 bases between them. There are 16 residues in the CDR3. In germline, CDR1 is KGHDR, CDR2 SFDVKD.

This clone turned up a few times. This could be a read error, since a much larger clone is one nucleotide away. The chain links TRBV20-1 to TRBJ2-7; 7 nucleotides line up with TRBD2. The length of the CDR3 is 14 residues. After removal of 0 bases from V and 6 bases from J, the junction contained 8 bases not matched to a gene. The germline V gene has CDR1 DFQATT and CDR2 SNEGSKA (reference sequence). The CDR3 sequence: CSAREGGGPREQYF. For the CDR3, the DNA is TGCAGTGCTAGAGAGGGGGGAGGGCCCCGCGAGCAGTACTTC.

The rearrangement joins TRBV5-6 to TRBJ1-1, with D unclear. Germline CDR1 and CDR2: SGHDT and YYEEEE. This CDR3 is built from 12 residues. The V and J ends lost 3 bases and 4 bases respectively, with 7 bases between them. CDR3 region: CASSWTGTEAFF. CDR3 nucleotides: TGTGCCAGCAGCTGGACTGGCACTGAAGCTTTCTTT.

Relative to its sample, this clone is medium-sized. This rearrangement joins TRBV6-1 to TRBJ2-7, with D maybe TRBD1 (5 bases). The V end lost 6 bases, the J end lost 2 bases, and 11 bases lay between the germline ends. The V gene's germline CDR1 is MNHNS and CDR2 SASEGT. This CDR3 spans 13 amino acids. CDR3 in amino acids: CASRVDNTYEQYF. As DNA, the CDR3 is TGTGCCAGCAGGGTGGACAACACCTACGAGCAGTACTTC.

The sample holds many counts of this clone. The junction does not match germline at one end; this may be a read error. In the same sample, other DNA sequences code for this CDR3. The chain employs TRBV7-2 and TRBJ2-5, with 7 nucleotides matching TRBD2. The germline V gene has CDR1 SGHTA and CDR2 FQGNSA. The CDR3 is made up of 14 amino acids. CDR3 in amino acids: CASSLVAGVETQYF. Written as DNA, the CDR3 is TGTGCCAGCAGCTTAGTCGCGGGGGTTGAGACCCAATACTTC.

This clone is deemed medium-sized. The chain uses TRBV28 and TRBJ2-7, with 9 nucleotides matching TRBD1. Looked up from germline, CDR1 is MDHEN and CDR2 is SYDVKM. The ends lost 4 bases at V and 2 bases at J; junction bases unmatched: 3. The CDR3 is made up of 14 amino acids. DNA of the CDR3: TGTGCCAGCAGTTCTGGGACAGGGCCCTACGAGCAGTACTTC. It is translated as CASSSGTGPYEQYF.

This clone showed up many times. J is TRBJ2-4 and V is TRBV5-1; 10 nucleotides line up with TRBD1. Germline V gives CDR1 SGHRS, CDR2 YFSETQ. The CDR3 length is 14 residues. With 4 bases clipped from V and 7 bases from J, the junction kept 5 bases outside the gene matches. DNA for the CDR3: TGCGCCAGCAGCGACCGACAGGGGGCGAACATTCAGTACTTC. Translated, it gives CASSDRQGANIQYF.

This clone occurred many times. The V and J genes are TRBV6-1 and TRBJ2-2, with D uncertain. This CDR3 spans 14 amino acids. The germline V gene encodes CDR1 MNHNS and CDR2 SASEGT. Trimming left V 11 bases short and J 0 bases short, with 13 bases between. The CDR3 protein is CACARNPNTGELFF. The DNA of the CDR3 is TGTGCCTGTGCCCGGAATCCGAACACCGGGGAGCTGTTTTTT.

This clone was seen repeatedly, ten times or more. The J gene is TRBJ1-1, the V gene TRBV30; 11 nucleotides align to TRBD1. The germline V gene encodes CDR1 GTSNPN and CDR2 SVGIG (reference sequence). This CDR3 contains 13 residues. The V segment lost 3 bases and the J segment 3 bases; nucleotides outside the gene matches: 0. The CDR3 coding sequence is TGTGCCTGGAGGGACAGGGGGCACACTGAAGCTTTCTTT. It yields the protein CAWRDRGHTEAFF.

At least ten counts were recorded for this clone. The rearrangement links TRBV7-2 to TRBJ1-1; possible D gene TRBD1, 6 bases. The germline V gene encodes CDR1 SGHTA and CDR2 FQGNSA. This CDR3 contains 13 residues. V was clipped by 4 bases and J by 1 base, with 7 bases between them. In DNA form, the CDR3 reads TGTGCCAGCAGCTCGGGACAGAACACTGAAGCTTTCTTT. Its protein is CASSSGQNTEAFF.

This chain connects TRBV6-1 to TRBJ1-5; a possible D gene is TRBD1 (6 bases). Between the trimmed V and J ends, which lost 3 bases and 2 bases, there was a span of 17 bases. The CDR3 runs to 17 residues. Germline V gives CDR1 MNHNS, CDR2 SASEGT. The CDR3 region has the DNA TGTGCCAGCAGTGAGCTGCTTGGGGGGGCCTGCAATCAGCCCCAGCATTTT. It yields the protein CASSELLGGACNQPQHF.